What follows is one T cell receptor beta chain and its context. Its antigen is not known. Within the sample, other DNA sequences also encode this same CDR3. The entry originates in a study of shared clonotypes between healthy human individuals. The wider study: Contributing individuals were two females and a few males aged 18 to 49.

Cells designated naive CD8 were CD45RO-negative and were positively selected for CCR7, with terminally differentiated effector memory CD45RA+ cells excluded. The germline V gene encodes CDR1 MNHEY and CDR2 SMNVEV (reference sequence). V was cut by 2 bases and J by 3 bases, with 8 bases left in between. This CDR3 is 13 amino acids long. TCRdb's table, derived via immunoSEQ multiplex PCR, lists solely in-frame clones and lacks some. The sample consists of 630,000 or so clones, roughly 98% of them appearing once. Study-wide results and limits: Among the subsets, naive ones generally showed larger estimated richness than memory ones. Clonotype sharing across several donors was observed for approximately 5% of naive CD4 clonotypes.

Sequenced input: naive CD8+ T cells sorted from blood. V gene TRBV27 combines with J gene TRBJ2-7, with no clear D. This receptor was obtained from a young man in good health. The CDR3 DNA sequence: TGTGCCAGCAGTTTAGCGGCCAGCTACGAGCAGTACTTC. It yields the protein CASSLAASYEQYF.